Below, one T cell receptor (beta chain) is given with its context. What it recognizes is unknown. Noted treatment: approximately 18 received Ad26.COV2.S at low or high dose, single or two shots; about 5 received placebo; per-sample allocation not given. Samples came from day 63 after the first vaccine or placebo injection. The data were taken from a study of Ad26.COV2.S vaccination and SARS-CoV-2 variants. Study at large: Participants got Ad26.COV2.S intramuscularly, once or twice 56 days apart. Study results and limitations: Placebo recipients showed lower spike-specific TCR breadth than vaccinees.

TCRdb keeps only in-frame clones here, not all; method: immunoSEQ multiplex PCR. The sample holds more than 350,000 clones, 80% to 95% seen once. CDR3 size: 16 residues. The germline gives CDR1 SGHDT, CDR2 YYEEEE. V was clipped by 5 bases and J by 5 bases; unmatched bases: 10. J is TRBJ2-5 and V is TRBV5-6, with 12 bases identical to TRBD2. Specimen: peripheral blood, collected in a trial of Ad26.COV2.S vaccine versus placebo. The TCR comes from a person aged 18-65 years who received the Ad26.COV2.S COVID-19 vaccine or a placebo. Here the CDR3 DNA reads TGTGCCAGCAGTCTATTGACTAGCGGGAGAGGGGAGACCCAGTACTTC. This gives the protein CASSLLTSGRGETQYF.